Listed here is a single TCR beta chain. Its specific antigen is unknown. The sample is drawn from a study of cytomegalovirus exposure and HLA in healthy donors (dated by TCRdb to between 2016 and 2019). For the study in its entirety: An earlier analysis of a few hundred of the donors reported roughly 300 Gb of sequence data and 117 million unique TCR beta sequences obtained from around 190 million T cells. Rather than drawing on any new phenotypic data, the later analysis identified candidate immune exposures from TCR beta sequences and the way those sequences occurred across donors. Along with the roughly 670-subject first cohort, a separate validation cohort of over a hundred different subjects was used. Among some 410 genotyped donors of the cohort, an average of roughly 230,000 unique TCR beta nucleotide sequences was sequenced per donor, of which roughly 17% were non-productive. In a later analysis, previously published TCR beta repertoires from 666 donors were re-analyzed and high-resolution HLA genotyping was added so that TCR occurrence patterns could be studied. In an earlier analysis of 500 to 650 of the donors, high-throughput TCR beta sequencing was used to judge whether each TCR beta V gene segment behaved as functional or pseudogenic. Every repertoire in the discovery cohort had been generated on one and the same sequencing platform. HLA typing covered class I and class II loci at four-digit resolution. Donor age, sex, ethnicity and CMV serostatus were collected together with the repertoire data. The study profiled the T cell repertoires of 550 to 700 subjects by immunosequencing and related them to cytomegalovirus serostatus. Typing coverage differed by locus: A, B, C, DRB1 and DQB1 were typed in roughly 620-640 donors, DQA1 in 522, DPA1 in 600 to 610, and DPB1 in around 440. Genome-wide SNP genotypes for about 65% of the roughly 700 donors were used in a later genetic analysis, which treated that subset as a discovery cohort. Because of strong linkage in the cohort, roughly five DR-DQ haplotypes were treated as single units for association and clustering. To predict cytomegalovirus infection status, the study combined high-throughput TCR immunosequencing, statistical association of individual TCRs with disease status, and machine learning. The genetic ancestry cluster associated with self-reported Caucasian donors included about four fifths of the 300 to 400 genotyped donors. The study was designed to test whether signatures of past pathogen exposure could be identified by cataloging public T cell receptors. Roughly 300 gigabases of sequencing data and around 88 million unique TCR sequences made up an early release that covered approximately 620 HLA-typed donors. The research as a whole found: In a later analysis, most CMV-associated TCR beta chains were found to appear HLA-restricted, with HLA associations seemingly driven largely by CMV exposure. The classifier was reported to diagnose cytomegalovirus status with high specificity and sensitivity in both the original cohort and the validation cohort. Linkage disequilibrium might explain the correlated functional status among segregating V segments, but an unknown experimental factor could not be excluded. Several of the top co-occurrence clusters appeared to be linked to parvovirus B19, influenza, CMV and Epstein-Barr virus, according to a later analysis. CMV serostatus was the only immune exposure information available for the cohort. A further reported finding was that TCR beta sequences accurately predicted the HLA-A and HLA-B alleles for most subjects in the first cohort. According to the authors, the approach could potentially be generalized to other disease states and immunological phenotypes. A total of roughly 160 TCR beta chains were listed by the study as associated with cytomegalovirus. In a later analysis, TCR association rates were found to vary across HLA loci, with the most associated TCRs seen for DRB1 alleles and the fewest for HLA-C alleles. A later genetic analysis reported fewer N-insertions in productive TCRs among donors in an Asian-associated ancestry cluster than the roughly 700-donor mean. In a later genetic analysis, a missense DCLRE1C variant was associated with V-gene and J-gene trimming of TCR beta chains, and the association was replicated in an independent cohort. When HLA alleles, especially DR and DQ, strongly co-occurred, TCR associations were difficult to assign to individual alleles. Presence/absence analyses assumed roughly uniform sequencing depth across donors, an assumption that may not hold. In a later analysis, 15,000 to 20,000 TCR beta sequences were associated with specific HLA alleles at a false discovery rate of 0.05. The cohort was sequenced for TCR beta chains only, and without alpha or paired-chain data the features that could be detected were limited. A few of the identified cytomegalovirus-associated TCR beta chains were confirmed in vitro to be specific for cytomegalovirus antigens. A later analysis found that HLA-associated TCR beta chains were more clonally expanded and had lower generation probabilities than equally common non-associated chains. An earlier analysis of approximately 500 of the donors showed that most TCR beta V segments appeared in productive rearrangements either about 87% or about 30% of the time, which broadly matched IMGT annotations. The earlier analysis of 450 to 700 of the donors excluded over 15 rarely observed V segments, including chromosome 9 orphons, because counts were too low. HLA typing was unavailable for some donors at each locus, so association tests used only the typed subset. A cluster of highly shared sequence variants was judged likely to be a technical artifact of the sequencing pipeline. Most TCR sequences were seen in very few donors, while some public TCRs were found in many individuals.

The cohort consisted of 600 or so healthy bone marrow donors. Cohort members were all nominally healthy when sampled, although unrecorded immune exposures were likely present. The donor tested CMV seropositive and was one of the 289 seropositive cohort members. Each donor provided a peripheral blood sample, and peripheral blood mononuclear cells were used for TCR beta sequencing. Genomic DNA was extracted from the blood cell samples with the Qiagen DNeasy Blood Extraction Kit. The method behind the library was the immunoSEQ multiplex PCR assay. A mixture of 60 forward primers for TCR Vbeta segments and 13 reverse primers for TCR Jbeta segments was used in the multiplex PCR. The CDR3 region of rearranged TCR beta genes was amplified from genomic DNA by a multiplex PCR assay. The amplified TCR beta libraries were sequenced on the Illumina HiSeq System as 87-base-pair reads. As for the authors' bioinformatics: Across the 670 or so repertoires, a later analysis counted tens of millions of unique TCR beta chains, approximately 10 million of which were shared by at least two donors. To remove PCR and sequencing errors, raw reads were error-corrected and collapsed into unique sequences using a nearest-neighbor algorithm that merged closely related sequences. To assign V, D and J gene segments, CDR3 sequences were aligned to IMGT reference sequences. Each retained sequence needed at least a six-nucleotide match to both a V gene segment and a J gene segment. Rearrangements were called productive when the CDR3 lacked stop codons and stayed in frame with V and J; all others were non-productive. Following IMGT convention, CDR3 was defined as the stretch from the second conserved V-encoded cysteine up to the conserved J-encoded phenylalanine. The earlier analysis of 587 of the donors excluded sequences that lacked an unambiguous match to a single V gene segment. An earlier analysis of a few hundred of the donors called V segments functional above 56.7% productive rearrangements and segregating when the between-donor standard deviation exceeded 5%. A statistical classification framework was developed to diagnose cytomegalovirus status using the catalog of TCR beta chain sequences. In a later analysis, TCR nucleotide sequences were compared against IMGT/GENE-DB human TR gene sequences so that V and J genes could be assigned. Using the TCRdist pipeline, a later analysis assigned CDR3 sequences along with most-parsimonious VDJ recombination scenarios. A later analysis defined each TCR beta chain by its CDR3 amino acid sequence plus V-gene family, and excluded reads lacking a unique V-gene family. To address suspected cross-contamination and a sequencing artifact, a later analysis removed around 590 highly shared, low-generation-probability nucleotide sequences. A later analysis calculated a clonal expansion index for each public chain from normalized within-repertoire ranks of inferred template counts. In a later analysis, generation probabilities were computed with a VDJ recombination model fitted to out-of-frame rearrangements, and the resulting probabilities were checked against IGoR. Hypergeometric tests were used in a later analysis to score TCR-TCR, TCR-HLA and TCR-CMV co-occurrence, with a repertoire-size bias correction applied to the TCR pairs. In a later analysis, false discovery rates were estimated by permuting HLA or CMV assignments 20 times. In a later analysis, co-occurring TCRs were grouped using DBSCAN, with TCRdist sequence similarity added in when clustering inside HLA-allele-positive subsets. For co-occurrence clustering, repertoires with fewer than 30,000 or more than 120,000 public chains were excluded, along with a handful of repertoires with anomalous nucleotide sharing. The clones in this table, taken by TCRdb from immuneACCESS, are in-frame only. Not every clone is retained; where verified, under half of the shortfall comes from an unresolved V gene, and the cause of the rest is unknown. The DNA was the basis for D and trimming; V, J and clone size are from that table. This sample's table lists about 130,000 clones. In total, the top ten clones hold around 1.6% of the sample.

The sequence came from a middle-aged woman in good health and CMV-seropositive. The sequenced material came from PBMCs.

The CDR3 protein is CASNTLAGTYEQYF. The DNA sequence is given as TGTGCCAGCAACACACTAGCGGGAACCTACGAGCAGTACTTC. The rearrangement combines TRBV28 with TRBJ2-7, with 10 central nucleotides matching TRBD2. The germline V gene provides CDR1 MDHEN and CDR2 SYDVKM. The V end gives up 7 bases and the J end 2 bases, leaving 5 bases in the junction not matched to a gene. Its CDR3 holds 14 amino acids, cysteine through phenylalanine. Solely the CDR3 DNA is kept, with 42 bases framed from the first base.